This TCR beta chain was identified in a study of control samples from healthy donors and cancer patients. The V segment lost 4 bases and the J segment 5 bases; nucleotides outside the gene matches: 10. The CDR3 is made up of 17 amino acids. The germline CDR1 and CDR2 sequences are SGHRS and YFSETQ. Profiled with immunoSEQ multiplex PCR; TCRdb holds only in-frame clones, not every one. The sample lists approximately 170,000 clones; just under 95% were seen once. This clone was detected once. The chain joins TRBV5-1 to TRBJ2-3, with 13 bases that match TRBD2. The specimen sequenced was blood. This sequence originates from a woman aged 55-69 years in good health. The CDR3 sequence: CASSTTSGGTLQDTQYF. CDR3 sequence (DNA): TGCGCCAGCAGCACGACTAGCGGGGGGACTCTTCAAGATACGCAGTATTTT.